Following are 27 T cell receptor beta chains from one sample sequenced in a study of blood T cell repertoires in COVID-19. Repertoires were generated with immunoSEQ multiplex PCR, while TCRdb's copy carries only in-frame clones and drops some. The sample has around 310,000 clones, 89% seen once. Source material: PBMCs or T cells enriched from blood (not recorded which). The receptors were gathered from a woman between 40 and 55 years old who had recovered from COVID-19.

The rearrangement joins TRBV7-3 to TRBJ2-1, with D possibly being TRBD2 (6 bases). This CDR3 is 14 amino acids long. Germline CDR1 and CDR2: SGHTA and FQGTGA. V lost 4 bases, J lost 6 bases, and 13 bases lay in between. The CDR3: CASSSELALNEQFF. CDR3 sequence (DNA): TGTGCCAGCAGCTCAGAACTAGCTCTCAATGAGCAGTTCTTC.

The CDR3 loop is CASSPGTYNEQFF. The CDR3 nucleotides read TGTGCCAGCAGCCCGGGAACCTACAATGAGCAGTTCTTC. This chain joins TRBV7-3 and TRBJ2-1, with D possibly TRBD2 on 5 matching bases. From germline, CDR1 is SGHTA and CDR2 FQGTGA. Trimming took 5 bases from V and 2 from J, leaving 7 bases between them. This CDR3 is built from 13 residues.

V and J are TRBV5-1 and TRBJ1-1; TRBD1 agrees at 10 bases. V gave up 3 bases and J gave up 5 bases; unmatched junction bases: 4. Germline V gene lookup returns CDR1 SGHRS and CDR2 YFSETQ. This CDR3 comprises 14 residues. CDR3 DNA sequence: TGCGCCAGCAGCTCGACAGGGGGCGCGACTGAAGCTTTCTTT. It codes for CASSSTGGATEAFF.

The V and J genes are TRBV19 and TRBJ1-2; D remains unclear. Germline assignment: CDR1 LNHDA and CDR2 SQIVND (reference sequence). V shed 5 bases and J shed 5 bases, with 12 bases lying between them. There are 13 residues in the CDR3. The CDR3 DNA sequence: TGTGCCAGTAGTGTACCGGACTTTTATGGCTACACCTTC. It yields the protein CASSVPDFYGYTF.

A few counts support this clone. The genes are TRBV13 and TRBJ2-3, with 14 bases matching TRBD2. From germline, CDR1 is PRHDT and CDR2 FYEKMQ (reference sequence). The CDR3 has 18 amino acids. V lost 4 bases and J lost 2; bases outside the gene matches: 8. Here the CDR3 reads CASSSGLAGEIFTDTQYF. The CDR3 DNA reads as TGTGCCAGCAGCTCGGGACTAGCGGGAGAGATTTTCACAGATACGCAGTATTTT. The variable domain in full, completed from reference TRBV13 and TRBJ2-3, reads AAGVIQSPRHLIKEKRETATLKCYPIPRHDTVYWYQQGPGQDPQFLISFYEKMQSDKGSIPDRFSAQQFSDYHSELNMSSLELGDSALYFCASSSGLAGEIFTDTQYFGPGTRLTVL.

The chain couples TRBV11-1 to TRBJ2-7; 8 bases map to TRBD1. Germline values: CDR1 SGHAT, CDR2 FQDESV (reference sequence). CDR3 length equals 15 residues. J was trimmed by 2 bases and V by 4 bases; bases with no gene match: 7. The CDR3 DNA reads as TGTGCCAGCAGCTCCGCCGGGACAGGAACCTACGAGCAGTACTTC. Translated, it gives CASSSAGTGTYEQYF.

The genes are TRBV5-4 and TRBJ1-2, with 12 bases fitting TRBD1. The J segment lost 6 bases and the V segment lost 4 bases, leaving 16 bases of the junction unmatched. The CDR3 totals 18 residues. The germline V gene has CDR1 SGHNT and CDR2 YYREEE (reference sequence). Written as DNA, the CDR3 is TGTGCCAGCAGCCCATCTTCCACTCCGGGACAGGGGGCCGATGGCTACACCTTC. Translation gives CASSPSSTPGQGADGYTF.

The V gene is TRBV27, the J gene TRBJ1-5; 8 nucleotides agree with TRBD1. The trim removed 5 bases at V and 3 bases at J, leaving 3 bases unmatched. Germline CDR1 and CDR2: MNHEY and SMNVEV (reference sequence). CDR3 length equals 14 residues. CDR3 sequence reads: CASSRTGINQPQHF. The CDR3 DNA sequence: TGTGCCAGCAGTCGGACAGGGATCAATCAGCCCCAGCATTTT.

The rearrangement links TRBV5-1 to TRBJ2-3; 11 positions agree with TRBD2. J lost 0 bases, V lost 0 bases, and 6 bases had no gene match. CDR3 length: 18 amino acids. Germline CDR1 and CDR2: SGHRS and YFSETQ. CDR3 residues: CASSLGLAGGPSTDTQYF. CDR3 DNA sequence: TGCGCCAGCAGCTTGGGGCTAGCGGGAGGACCTAGCACAGATACGCAGTATTTT.

V gene TRBV7-3 combines with J gene TRBJ2-3, with D unresolved. The V end lost 1 base, the J end lost 5 bases, and 7 bases lay between the germline ends. Germline V gives CDR1 SGHTA, CDR2 FQGTGA. This CDR3 region has 13 residues. The CDR3, as DNA: TGTGCCAGCAGCTTAAATAGAAAAGATACGCAGTATTTT. This codes for CASSLNRKDTQYF.

The chain has TRBV7-2 and TRBJ1-1; 9 bases map to TRBD1. The CDR3 totals 14 residues. The V segment lost 1 base and the J segment 8 bases; nucleotides outside the gene matches: 5. The germline V gene has CDR1 SGHTA and CDR2 FQGNSA. CDR3 loop: CASSLGGQGFEAFF. Written as DNA, the CDR3 is TGTGCCAGCAGCTTAGGGGGACAGGGTTTCGAAGCTTTCTTT.

There are a few counts of this clone. V is TRBV6-5 and J is TRBJ1-1; no clear D. The germline V gene encodes CDR1 MNHEY and CDR2 SVGAGI. CDR3 length: 11 residues. V was shortened by 2 bases and J by 9 bases, with 7 bases between the two germline ends. CDR3 DNA sequence: TGTGCCAGCAGTTACCCTCCCCAAGCTTTCTTT. Encoded protein: CASSYPPQAFF.

The rearrangement joins TRBV28 to TRBJ2-3, with D perhaps TRBD2 (7 bases). V lost 3 bases to trimming and J lost 8 bases, with 15 bases between them. Germline assignment: CDR1 MDHEN and CDR2 SYDVKM. This CDR3 region has 14 residues. The CDR3 DNA sequence: TGTGCCAGCAGTTTCTTGGCGGGGGCGGTTACGCAGTATTTT. It codes for CASSFLAGAVTQYF. Full variable domain (outside the CDR3, taken from reference TRBV28 and TRBJ2-3): DVKVTQSSRYLVKRTGEKVFLECVQDMDHENMFWYRQDPGLGLRLIYFSYDVKMKEKGDIPEGYSVSREKKERFSLILESASTNQTSMYLCASSFLAGAVTQYFGPGTRLTVL.

The chain uses TRBV28 and TRBJ1-4; D is perhaps TRBD1 (5 bases). This CDR3 contains 16 residues. V shed 3 bases and J shed 2 bases, with 13 bases lying between them. The germline V gene encodes CDR1 MDHEN and CDR2 SYDVKM. The CDR3 nucleotides read TGTGCCAGCAGTTTTGCCGGGGGGGGGACTAATGAAAAACTGTTTTTT. Encoded protein: CASSFAGGGTNEKLFF.

This chain connects TRBV10-3 to TRBJ1-5; TRBD1 aligns across 11 bases. Per the germline V gene, CDR1 is ENHRY and CDR2 is SYGVKD. J gave up 3 bases and V 6 bases, and 13 bases lay outside the gene matches. The CDR3 has 18 amino acids. CDR3 in DNA: TGTGCCATCAGCTCCGGGACAGGGGGGGCCGGGTTCAATCAGCCCCAGCATTTT. It translates to CAISSGTGGAGFNQPQHF.

The chain links TRBV4-1 to TRBJ1-2, with D perhaps matching TRBD1 (6 bases). The CDR3 is made up of 15 amino acids. Trimming cost V 4 bases and J 2 bases, with 14 bases left between them. The germline CDR1 and CDR2 sequences are MGHRA and YSYEKL. This chain's CDR3 is CASSRVLQGNYGYTF. The DNA of the CDR3 is TGCGCCAGCAGCCGGGTTCTCCAGGGGAACTATGGCTACACCTTC.

V is TRBV19 and J is TRBJ2-1; possibly TRBD1 for D (5 bases). Trimming took 1 base from V and 6 from J, leaving 19 bases between them. CDR1 and CDR2 (germline): LNHDA, SQIVND (reference sequence). The CDR3 loop spans 17 amino acids. DNA for the CDR3: TGTGCCAGTAGTATAGCCCCTATAGGGGCAACTGGCAATGAGCAGTTCTTC. This translates into CASSIAPIGATGNEQFF.

CDR3 bases: TGTGCCAGCAGCCCTCGGGACACCCTCTACGAGCAGTACTTC. As protein: CASSPRDTLYEQYF. The V and J genes are TRBV27 and TRBJ2-7, with a weak D call TRBD1 (6 bases). The CDR3 consists of 14 residues. CDR1 and CDR2 (germline): MNHEY, SMNVEV (reference sequence). V gave up 6 bases and J gave up 3 bases, with 15 bases separating them.

The chain couples TRBV7-9 to TRBJ2-3; TRBD2 matches 7 bases. V shed 2 bases, J shed 11 bases, and the junction held 10 bases outside the gene matches. Germline-derived CDR1 and CDR2 are SEHNR and FQNEAQ (reference sequence). The CDR3 covers 14 residues. DNA for the CDR3: TGTGCCAGCAGCTTACAGCGGGACCCCCAGGGGCAGTATTTT. It specifies CASSLQRDPQGQYF. The full variable domain, completed using reference TRBV7-9 and TRBJ2-3, is DTGVSQNPRHKITKRGQNVTFRCDPISEHNRLYWYRQTLGQGPEFLTYFQNEAQLEKSRLLSDRFSAERPKGSFSTLEIQRTEQGDSAMYLCASSLQRDPQGQYFGPGTRLTVL.

V gene TRBV7-3 combines with J gene TRBJ2-7; D might be TRBD2 (5 bases). CDR1 SGHTA and CDR2 FQGTGA come from the germline V gene. This CDR3 has 11 amino acids. CDR3 sequence: CATKEGSEQYF. CDR3 DNA sequence: TGTGCGACCAAAGAGGGCTCCGAGCAGTACTTC. Based on the CDR3 plus reference TRBV7-3 and TRBJ2-7, the full variable domain is GAGVSQTPSNKVTEKGKYVELRCDPISGHTALYWYRQSLGQGPEFLIYFQGTGAADDSGLPNDRFFAVRPEGSVSTLKIQRTERGDSAVYLCATKEGSEQYFGPGTRLTVT.

This clone was counted a single time. The chain employs TRBV12-5 and TRBJ2-1; the match to TRBD1 covers 8 bases. The CDR3 sequence is 16 residues long. Germline-derived CDR1 and CDR2 are LGHNT and FRNRAP. Trimming removed 5 bases from V and 2 bases from J; junction bases left unmatched: 8. The CDR3 DNA follows: TGTGCTAGTGGTACACCAGGGGGCCGCACCTACAATGAGCAGTTCTTC. Its protein product is CASGTPGGRTYNEQFF. Supplemented by reference TRBV12-5 and TRBJ2-1, the full variable domain reads DARVTQTPRHKVTEMGQEVTMRCQPILGHNTVFWYRQTMMQGLELLAYFRNRAPLDDSGMPKDRFSAEMPDATLATLKIQPSEPRDSAVYFCASGTPGGRTYNEQFFGPGTRLTVL.

This chain joins TRBV3-1 (or the pseudogene TRBV3-2) and TRBJ1-1; D gene unclear. The germline gives CDR1 LGHDT, CDR2 YNNKEL (reference sequence). V lost 5 bases, J lost 4 bases, and 17 bases lay in between. This CDR3 region has 15 residues. The CDR3 protein is CASSTVGTGRTEAFF. CDR3 sequence (DNA): TGTGCCAGCAGCACAGTGGGTACTGGGCGCACTGAAGCTTTCTTT.

CDR3 nucleotides: TGTGCCAGCAGCTTAGGGCCGGGACTAGCGGGACAAGAGACCCAGTACTTC. Translating it yields CASSLGPGLAGQETQYF. This chain joins TRBV7-3 and TRBJ2-5, with TRBD2 matching over 13 bases. The CDR3 has 17 amino acids. The V gene end was trimmed by 2 bases and the J gene end by 2 bases; junction bases not matched to a gene: 5. The germline V gene has CDR1 SGHTA and CDR2 FQGTGA.

The V gene is TRBV30, the J gene TRBJ1-2; 7 bases agree with TRBD1. CDR1 is GTSNPN and CDR2 is SVGIG in the germline V gene (reference sequence). The CDR3 covers 13 residues. Losses at the gene ends were 6 bases for V and 5 bases for J; bases not matched to a gene: 9. The CDR3 loop is CACSLTGEYGYTF. The CDR3 nucleotides read TGTGCCTGTAGTCTAACAGGGGAGTATGGCTACACCTTC.

The genes are TRBV9 and TRBJ2-4; D is possibly TRBD1 (6 bases). The CDR3 is made up of 14 amino acids. Trimming cost V 3 bases and J 5 bases, with 12 bases left between them. Germline CDR1 SGDLS, CDR2 YYNGEE. The CDR3 DNA sequence: TGTGCCAGCAGCGCAGGGGATTTGGAAAACATTCAGTACTTC. It yields the protein CASSAGDLENIQYF. Full variable domain (missing parts from reference TRBV9 and TRBJ2-4): DSGVTQTPKHLITATGQRVTLRCSPRSGDLSVYWYQQSLDQGLQFLIQYYNGEERAKGNILERFSAQQFPDLHSELNLSSLELGDSALYFCASSAGDLENIQYFGAGTRLSVL.

This clone was found once. The chain has TRBV4-3 and TRBJ2-3, with 10 bases that match TRBD2. CDR3 length: 18 amino acids. The trim removed 0 bases at V and 1 base at J, leaving 7 bases unmatched. Germline V gene lookup returns CDR1 LGHNA and CDR2 YSLEER. CDR3 amino acids: CASSQDRASGSGTDTQYF. The CDR3 DNA is TGCGCCAGCAGCCAAGATCGGGCTAGCGGGAGTGGCACAGATACGCAGTATTTT.

This clone occurred a few times. The chain combines TRBV7-3 with TRBJ2-7; TRBD2 aligns across 7 bases. J was trimmed by 5 bases and V by 3 bases; bases with no gene match: 4. The germline V gene has CDR1 SGHTA and CDR2 FQGTGA. This CDR3 comprises 13 residues. The CDR3 loop is CASSFGGGNEQYF. For the CDR3, the DNA is TGTGCCAGCAGCTTCGGCGGGGGAAACGAGCAGTACTTC.